Shown below are 13 T cell receptor beta chains from a single sample sequenced in a study of cytomegalovirus exposure and HLA in healthy donors. Both 60 Vbeta primers and 13 Jbeta primers went into the PCR. The assay was immunoSEQ multiplex PCR, and TCRdb's table has in-frame clones only and misses some. The sample has tens of thousands of clones; the top ten hold around 11%. Sample: PBMCs. Every receptor here comes from a man aged 18 to 29 in good health and CMV-seropositive.

V gene TRBV5-1 combines with J gene TRBJ2-2; TRBD2 aligns across 10 bases. The CDR3 sequence is 14 residues long. Per the germline V gene, CDR1 is SGHRS and CDR2 is YFSETQ. The V gene end was trimmed by 0 bases and the J gene end by 7 bases; junction bases not matched to a gene: 0. As DNA, the CDR3 is TGCGCCAGCAGCTTGGGACTAGCGGGCGGGGAGCTGTTTTTT. Amino acids: CASSLGLAGGELFF.

This chain links TRBV28 with TRBJ2-4, with D possibly being TRBD2 (5 bases). Trimming cost V 6 bases and J 1 base, with 10 bases left between them. The CDR3 covers 14 residues. Germline V lookup: CDR1 MDHEN, CDR2 SYDVKM. The CDR3 region has the DNA TGTGCCAGCAGCACCTGGGAGGCCAAAAACATTCAGTACTTC. It yields the protein CASSTWEAKNIQYF.

The V gene is TRBV29-1, the J gene TRBJ2-5; 9 bases agree with TRBD1. The CDR3 totals 12 residues. J lost 3 bases, V lost 7 bases, and 3 bases had no gene match. Per germline, CDR1 SQVTM and CDR2 ANQGSEA. The CDR3 bases are TGCAGCGCAACAGGGGGCGAAGAGACCCAGTACTTC. Protein sequence: CSATGGEETQYF.

The genes are TRBV4-2 and TRBJ1-4, with D maybe TRBD1 (6 bases). Trimming stripped 4 bases from V and 4 bases from J, with 16 bases between. The CDR3 totals 16 residues. CDR1 is LGHNA, CDR2 YNFKEQ, per germline. The CDR3 DNA sequence: TGTGCCAGCAGCCCTAGACCGGGGGGCGGTAATGAAAAACTGTTTTTT. It yields the protein CASSPRPGGGNEKLFF.

V gene TRBV7-8 combines with J gene TRBJ2-7, with 8 positions matching TRBD2. The CDR3 is made up of 15 amino acids. CDR1 and CDR2 from the germline V gene are SGHVS and FQNEAQ. With V trimmed by 4 bases and J by 2 bases, 7 bases remained unmatched. The chain's CDR3 is CASSSLSGATYEQYF. The CDR3 bases are TGTGCCAGCAGCTCCCTTAGCGGGGCCACCTACGAGCAGTACTTC.

This chain connects TRBV10-3 to TRBJ2-1; 7 bases line up with TRBD2. Looked up from germline, CDR1 is ENHRY and CDR2 is SYGVKD. Germline trimming cut 1 base from V and 5 bases from J; bases unmatched to any gene: 2. The CDR3 runs 14 residues. The CDR3 is CAISEWGGNNEQFF. In DNA form, the CDR3 reads TGTGCCATCAGTGAGTGGGGAGGGAACAATGAGCAGTTCTTC.

V gene TRBV19 combines with J gene TRBJ2-3, with D possibly TRBD2 on 5 matching bases. The germline V gene encodes CDR1 LNHDA and CDR2 SQIVND (reference sequence). V gave up 1 base and J gave up 4 bases, with 12 bases separating them. The CDR3 runs 15 residues. In DNA, the CDR3 is TGTGCCAGTAGTATAGTTGAGGGAAGGTCAGATACGCAGTATTTT. Translation: CASSIVEGRSDTQYF.

This chain joins TRBV27 and TRBJ1-1; 7 bases map to TRBD1. V shed 6 bases, J shed 3 bases, and the junction held 4 bases outside the gene matches. There are 13 residues in the CDR3. Germline-derived CDR1 and CDR2 are MNHEY and SMNVEV (reference sequence). DNA for the CDR3: TGTGCCAGCAGAACAGGGGCGGACACTGAAGCTTTCTTT. This codes for CASRTGADTEAFF.

The gene calls are TRBV19 and TRBJ2-7; 9 positions match TRBD2. The CDR3 has 14 residues. Germline V gene data show CDR1 as LNHDA and CDR2 as SQIVND (reference sequence). The V and J ends lost 4 bases and 3 bases, in that order; junction bases with no gene match: 4. The CDR3 DNA reads TGTGCCAGTAGTACCGGACTAGCGTTCTACGAGCAGTACTTC. Its protein product is CASSTGLAFYEQYF. The whole variable domain, filled in from reference TRBV19 and TRBJ2-7, reads DGGITQSPKYLFRKEGQNVTLSCEQNLNHDAMYWYRQDPGQGLRLIYYSQIVNDFQKGDIAEGYSVSREKKESFPLTVTSAQKNPTAFYLCASSTGLAFYEQYFGPGTRLTVT.

The genes are TRBV27 and TRBJ2-7; D may be TRBD1 (5 bases). The CDR3 has 14 residues. Per the germline V gene, CDR1 is MNHEY and CDR2 is SMNVEV (reference sequence). V was cut by 0 bases and J by 3 bases, with 9 bases left in between. Written as DNA, the CDR3 is TGTGCCAGCAGTTTATCGAAGGGGATCTACGAGCAGTACTTC. This codes for CASSLSKGIYEQYF.

The V gene is TRBV9, the J gene TRBJ2-1; 9 bases are shared with TRBD2. There are 16 residues in the CDR3. Unmatched junction bases numbered 7, after V lost 0 bases and J lost 6 bases. Per germline, CDR1 SGDLS and CDR2 YYNGEE. The CDR3 loop is CASSVGGRAFGNEQFF. Here the CDR3 DNA reads TGTGCCAGCAGCGTAGGCGGGAGGGCCTTCGGCAATGAGCAGTTCTTC.

The V and J genes are TRBV28 and TRBJ2-3; 10 positions agree with TRBD1. Germline CDR1 is MDHEN and CDR2 is SYDVKM. J lost 5 bases, V lost 8 bases, and 13 bases had no gene match. The CDR3 is 16 amino acids. The CDR3 DNA sequence: TGTGCCAGCTCCTTTGGCGGGACAGGGGATCAAGATACGCAGTATTTT. This codes for CASSFGGTGDQDTQYF.

The chain uses TRBV19 and TRBJ1-1; 7 bases match TRBD1. The trim removed 2 bases at V and 1 base at J, leaving 7 bases unmatched. CDR3 length: 16 residues. CDR1 and CDR2 from the germline V gene are LNHDA and SQIVND (reference sequence). The CDR3: CASSITPGQANTEAFF. The CDR3 DNA reads as TGTGCCAGTAGTATAACCCCTGGACAGGCGAACACTGAAGCTTTCTTT.